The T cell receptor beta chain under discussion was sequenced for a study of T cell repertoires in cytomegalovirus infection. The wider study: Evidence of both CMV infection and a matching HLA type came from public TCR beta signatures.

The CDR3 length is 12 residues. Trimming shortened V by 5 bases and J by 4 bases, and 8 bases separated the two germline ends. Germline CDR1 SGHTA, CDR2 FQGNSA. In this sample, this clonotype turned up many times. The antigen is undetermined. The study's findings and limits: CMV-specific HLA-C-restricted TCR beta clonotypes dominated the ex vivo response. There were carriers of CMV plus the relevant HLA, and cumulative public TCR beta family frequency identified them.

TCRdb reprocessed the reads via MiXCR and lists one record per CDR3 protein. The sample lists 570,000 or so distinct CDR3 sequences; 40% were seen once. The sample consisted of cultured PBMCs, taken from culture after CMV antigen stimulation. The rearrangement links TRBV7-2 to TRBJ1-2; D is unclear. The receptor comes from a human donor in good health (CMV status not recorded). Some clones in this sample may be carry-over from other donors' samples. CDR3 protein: CASSPGVYGYTF. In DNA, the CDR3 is TGTGCCAGCAGCCCGGGAGTCTATGGCTACACCTTC.